The rows below give T cell receptor beta chains drawn from one sample of a study of HIV-infected patients and healthy controls. TCRdb re-called the 5' RACE reads with MiXCR, one entry per CDR3 protein. The table lists about 15,000 distinct CDR3 sequences, 7% of them singletons. Input material: blood. These receptors all come from an adult in good health. The CDR3 runs from the conserved cysteine through the conserved F or W. The D gene is left open where the match is weak. Size is omitted from some rows. Given values are once, few, many or a class for expanded clones.

>TRBJ1-1|.|many|TRBV20-1
TGCAGTGCTAGTAGCAGGGCCATAATGAACACTGAAGCTTTCTTT
CSASSRAIMNTEAFF
>TRBJ2-3|.|many|TRBV19
TGTGCCAGTAGTGCGTACATTAGCTCCCAGCTAGATACGCAGTATTTT
CASSAYISSQLDTQYF
>TRBJ2-3|.|.|TRBV5-6
TGTGCCAGCAGCTTGTGGGACGGAAGCACAGATACGCAGTATTTT
CASSLWDGSTDTQYF
>TRBJ1-5|.|many|TRBV6-2/TRBV6-3
TGTGCCAGCAGTTACGCAGGGGTCAATCAGCCCCAGCATTTT
CASSYAGVNQPQHF
>TRBJ2-3|.|medium-sized|TRBV10-3
TGTGCCATCAGTGGGGGAGTCCGGGACACAGATACGCAGTATTTT
CAISGGVRDTDTQYF
>TRBJ1-5|.|many|TRBV3-1
TGTGCCAGCAGCCAAGATGATGGACATAGCAATCAGCCCCAGCATTTT
CASSQDDGHSNQPQHF
>TRBJ1-1|.|many|TRBV20-1
TGCAGTGCCCCCGGCAGGGCAGACACTGAAGCTTTCTTT
CSAPGRADTEAFF
>TRBJ2-5|TRBD1|medium-sized|TRBV11-3
TGTGCCAGCAGCGCGGGACAGGGTGGAGAGACCCAGTACTTC
CASSAGQGGETQYF
>TRBJ2-3|.|many|TRBV29-1
TGCAGCGTTGGGAGTGGGAACTTCTGGGCTGCCTCGAGGTTGGGGCAGTATTTT
CSVGSGNFWAASRLGQYF
>TRBJ2-6|.|many|TRBV20-1
TGCAGTGCCCCCATACGCTCTGGGGCCAACGTCCTGACTTTC
CSAPIRSGANVLTF
>TRBJ1-1|.|many|TRBV18
TGTGCCAGCTCACCGGACTCCTCCGGGACGCCTTGGGGAAAAGCTTTCTTT
CASSPDSSGTPWGKAFF
>TRBJ1-2|.|many|TRBV20-1
TGCAGTGCTAGATATCGTGGCGGGACTGAGGGCACCTTC
CSARYRGGTEGTF
>TRBJ2-2|.|.|TRBV20-1
TGCAGTGCAACGCAGGACAACACCGGGGAGCTGTTTTTT
CSATQDNTGELFF
>TRBJ1-1|.|medium-sized|TRBV7-2
TGTGCCAGCAGCTTAGGGTCCTCGACCAGCACTGAAGCTTTCTTT
CASSLGSSTSTEAFF
>TRBJ2-2|TRBD1|many|TRBV7-6
TGTGCCAGCAGCCCAGGGACAGGGACCGGGGAGCTGTTTTTT
CASSPGTGTGELFF
>TRBJ2-1|TRBD2|large|TRBV10-3
TGTGCCATCAGTGGGCAGGGAGGGAATGAGCAGTTCTTC
CAISGQGGNEQFF
>TRBJ1-5|TRBD1|many|TRBV3-1
TGTGCCAGCAGCGACAGGGGTAACCAGCCCCAGCATTTT
CASSDRGNQPQHF
>TRBJ1-2|TRBD1|many|TRBV19
TGTGCCAGTAGTATTGGACAGGCGAAAAATTATGGCTACACCTTC
CASSIGQAKNYGYTF
>TRBJ1-4|.|many|TRBV3-1
TGTGCCAGCAGCCAGGACCGACAGAGGGGTGAAAAACTGTTTTTT
CASSQDRQRGEKLFF
>TRBJ2-3|.|many|TRBV7-9
TGTGCCACCAGGCGGGGCACAGATACGCAGTATTTT
CATRRGTDTQYF
>TRBJ1-1|.|many|TRBV6-4
TGTGCCAGCAGTAGATACTTGAACACTGAAGCTTTCTTT
CASSRYLNTEAFF
>TRBJ2-3|.|.|TRBV7-2
TGTGCCAGCAGCTTCTACCGCACAGATACGCAGTATTTT
CASSFYRTDTQYF
>TRBJ1-5|.|.|TRBV7-2
TGTGCCAGCAGCCTACAGGTGGCAAATCAGCCCCAGCATTTT
CASSLQVANQPQHF
>TRBJ2-6|TRBD2|many|TRBV7-9
TGTGCCAGCACCGATAGCGGGGGAGCTTCTGGGGCCAACGTCCTGACTTTC
CASTDSGGASGANVLTF
>TRBJ2-7|TRBD1|many|TRBV28
TGTGCCAGCAGTTTTCCCACATTCCGGGACCAACCGGGACAGGGGAGGTACGAGCAGTACTTC
CASSFPTFRDQPGQGRYEQYF
>TRBJ1-3|.|medium-sized|TRBV27
TGTGCCAGCAGACAAGGGCCGATGAGCTCTGGAAACACCATATATTTT
CASRQGPMSSGNTIYF
>TRBJ1-1|.|few|TRBV28
TGTGCCAGCAGTCCCGGCGGGGAGAACACTGAAGCTTTCTTT
CASSPGGENTEAFF
>TRBJ2-3|TRBD2|medium-sized|TRBV3-1
TGTGCCAGCAGCCCCAGCGGGGGGGCCTCAGATACGCAGTATTTT
CASSPSGGASDTQYF
>TRBJ2-1|.|few|TRBV19
TGTGCCAGTAGTATTAATTATCAGTGGGAGCAGTTCTTC
CASSINYQWEQFF
>TRBJ2-5|.|many|TRBV5-1
TGCGCCAGCAGCTTGGTAGGGCCCTCGCAAGAGACCCAGTACTTC
CASSLVGPSQETQYF
>TRBJ2-1|.|many|TRBV20-1
TGCAGTGCTCCCCGAAGGCGGAGCTCCTACAATGAGCAGTTCTTC
CSAPRRRSSYNEQFF
>TRBJ2-3|.|many|TRBV5-6
TGTGCCAGCAGCAAGGGGGATAAAAGCTACACAGATACGCAGTATTTT
CASSKGDKSYTDTQYF
>TRBJ1-6|.|many|TRBV4-3
TGCGCCAGCAGCCAAGGCGCGGGCGTGAATTCACCCCTCCACTTT
CASSQGAGVNSPLHF
>TRBJ2-2|.|few|TRBV29-1
TGCAGCGTTGGGGGGCAGGTCGGGGAGCTGTTTTTT
CSVGGQVGELFF
>TRBJ2-7|TRBD2|many|TRBV5-5
TGTGCCAGCAGCTTGGCTTTCCGGGAGGGGTCCTACGAGCAGTACTTC
CASSLAFREGSYEQYF
>TRBJ1-2|.|.|TRBV11-2
TGTGCCAGCAGCTTAGATCAGTTTAGGGGAACCAGTGGCTACACCTTC
CASSLDQFRGTSGYTF
>TRBJ1-2|TRBD1|many|TRBV12-3/TRBV12-4
TGTGCCAGCAGTCCAGGAGGACAGGGCTATGGCTACACCTTC
CASSPGGQGYGYTF
>TRBJ2-1|TRBD2|many|TRBV5-1
TGCGCCAGCAGCAGCGAACTAGCGGGAGTCCTCTACAATGAGCAGTTCTTC
CASSSELAGVLYNEQFF
>TRBJ2-7|.|many|TRBV28
TGTGCCAGCAGTTTGCCCGCAGGACAGCCCTACAACTTC
CASSLPAGQPYNF
>TRBJ2-3|.|many|TRBV10-3
TGTGCCATCGGCCAGGCCCGGAGCACAGATACGCAGTATTTT
CAIGQARSTDTQYF
>TRBJ2-1|.|.|TRBV20-1
TGCAGTGCTAGAGATCAAAACAATGAGCAGTTCTTC
CSARDQNNEQFF